The rows below give T cell receptor beta chains drawn from one sample of a study of T-cell memory formation after mild COVID-19. One entry per CDR3 protein results from TCRdb running MiXCR on the 5' RACE reads. The sample includes roughly 610,000 distinct CDR3 sequences, 15% to 20% seen only once; the top ten take less than 10%. Sequencing was done on a sample of PBMCs or a T cell subset sorted from them (not recorded which). These receptors originate from an adult woman who had mild COVID-19 (a few samples of this study predate the infection). Cell type and time point are not known. Both conserved end residues are part of each CDR3. The D gene is left open where the match is weak. Not every row has a clone size; where given, it reads once, few, many or a size class.

J gene,V gene,D gene,clone size,CDR3 DNA,CDR3 protein
TRBJ1-2,TRBV19,-,-,TGTGCCAGTAGTACCCCTCTGCGGAATAACTATGGCTACACCTTC,CASSTPLRNNYGYTF
TRBJ2-1,TRBV24-1,-,many,TGTGCCACCAGTGGCCCGCTGGATGAGCAGTTCTTC,CATSGPLDEQFF
TRBJ2-6,TRBV5-6,-,few,TGTGCCAGCAGCTACAATAAGGGGTCTGGGGCCAACGTCCTGACTTTC,CASSYNKGSGANVLTF
TRBJ2-7,TRBV5-6,-,few,TGTGCCAGCAACTACGTTGGGGCCTACGAGCAGTACTTC,CASNYVGAYEQYF
TRBJ2-7,TRBV7-9,TRBD1,-,TGTGCCAGCAGCCGCCCGACAGGGGTCGAGCAGTACTTC,CASSRPTGVEQYF
TRBJ1-1,TRBV11-2,-,-,TGTGCCAGCGGTGAAACGGCAGGGAACACTGAAGCTTTCTTT,CASGETAGNTEAFF
TRBJ2-1,TRBV7-2,TRBD2,-,TGTGCCAGCAGCTTTTGGGGTGGTACTAGCGGGAGCGGGGAGCAGTTCTTC,CASSFWGGTSGSGEQFF
TRBJ1-1,TRBV7-9,-,many,TGTGCCAGCAGCTTAGGCCTCGAGGACGCCCTTCGGGCTTTCTTT,CASSLGLEDALRAFF
TRBJ1-5,TRBV7-8,-,once,TGTGCCAGCAGCTCCCAGGGGTGGCCCCAGCATTTT,CASSSQGWPQHF
TRBJ2-7,TRBV5-1,TRBD2,few,TGCGCCAGCAGCCACCCGGGAGGATACGAGCAGTACTTC,CASSHPGGYEQYF
TRBJ1-1,TRBV18,-,-,TGTGCCAGCTCACCAGAGTTAGGGACCGCAGCTTTCTTT,CASSPELGTAAFF
TRBJ2-6,TRBV4-3,-,few,TGCGCCAGCAGCCAAGATGCGCCCCGCAGGGGAGCTGGGGCCAACGTCCTGACTTTC,CASSQDAPRRGAGANVLTF
TRBJ2-2,TRBV5-1,-,few,TGCGCCAGCAGCATCAGGCTAGCGAGGTTCAACACCGGGGAGCTGTTTTTT,CASSIRLARFNTGELFF
TRBJ2-3,TRBV7-3,TRBD2,-,TGTGCCACCCAGGCTACTAGCGGGAGAACAGATACGCAGTATTTT,CATQATSGRTDTQYF
TRBJ2-7,TRBV7-9,TRBD2,-,TGTGCCAGCAGCCGAGACACAAGACTAGCGGAGACCTACGAGCAGTACTTC,CASSRDTRLAETYEQYF
TRBJ1-1,TRBV5-1,TRBD1,-,TGCGCCAGCAGCTTCCTGACAGGGATCAACACTGAAGCTTTCTTT,CASSFLTGINTEAFF
TRBJ1-4,TRBV29-1,-,-,TGCAGCGTTGAAGGCAAGGATGGAGAAGAAAAACTGTTTTTT,CSVEGKDGEEKLFF
TRBJ1-2,TRBV2,TRBD1,-,TGTGCCACCCAGACAGGGCGAAACTATGGCTACACCTTC,CATQTGRNYGYTF
TRBJ1-2,TRBV6-2/TRBV6-3,TRBD1,-,TGTGCCAGCAGAACGACAGGGGCTAACTATGGCTACACCTTC,CASRTTGANYGYTF
TRBJ1-5,TRBV3-1,-,few,TGTGCCAGCAGCCAAATGTGGGGAGCGAATCAGCCCCAGCATTTT,CASSQMWGANQPQHF
TRBJ1-1,TRBV5-1,-,-,TGCGCCAGCAGCTTGAATCTTTGGGAGGACTTGAACACTGAAGCTTTCTTT,CASSLNLWEDLNTEAFF
TRBJ1-2,TRBV5-1,-,few,TGCGCCAGCAGCTGGATGGACAAGAACTATGGCTACACCTTC,CASSWMDKNYGYTF
TRBJ1-1,TRBV20-1,-,few,TGCAGTGCTAGACCCTTCGTTCAGAACACTGAAGCTTTCTTT,CSARPFVQNTEAFF
TRBJ2-7,TRBV3-1,-,-,TGTGCCAGCAGCCAAGCCTGGTATTTGAGCGAGCAGTACTTC,CASSQAWYLSEQYF
TRBJ2-1,TRBV15,-,-,TGTGCCACCAGCAGAACGAGAACCGCCGATGAGCAGTTCTTC,CATSRTRTADEQFF
TRBJ2-1,TRBV3-1,TRBD2,-,TGTGCCAGCAGCCAAGTTCCCAGCGGGGGGGCCGGTGAGCAGTTCTTC,CASSQVPSGGAGEQFF
TRBJ2-1,TRBV6-5,TRBD2,few,TGTGCCACCAGCTTGCTAGGGGAGGGCAATGAGCAGTTCTTC,CATSLLGEGNEQFF
TRBJ2-5,TRBV7-9,-,few,TGTGCCAGCAGCTTAGGTTGGGGGGACTTCCAAGAGACCCAGTACTTC,CASSLGWGDFQETQYF
TRBJ2-7,TRBV24-1,TRBD1,-,TGTGCCACCAGTGATTCCCCGGGACAGGACACAGCCTACGAGCAGTACTTC,CATSDSPGQDTAYEQYF
TRBJ2-3,TRBV10-3,-,-,TGTGCCATCAGTGATTTGGGGAAAGGGGTAGATACGCAGTATTTT,CAISDLGKGVDTQYF
TRBJ2-1,TRBV5-1,-,few,TGCGCCAGCAGCCCGGAGGGGGTGACCTACAATGAGCAGTTCTTC,CASSPEGVTYNEQFF
TRBJ2-7,TRBV4-2,TRBD2,few,TGTGCCAGCAGCCTGGGCGGAGCGGGAGATGGCGAGCAGTACTTC,CASSLGGAGDGEQYF
TRBJ2-1,TRBV18,TRBD2,few,TGTGCCAGCTCACCACCGGCTAGCGGGGGGTTCAATGAGCAGTTCTTC,CASSPPASGGFNEQFF
TRBJ2-1,TRBV6-1,TRBD2,few,TGTGCCAGCAGTGAACTAGCGGGAGGGTACAATGAGCAGTTCTTC,CASSELAGGYNEQFF
TRBJ2-3,TRBV20-1,-,few,TGCAGTGCTCGCCCAACTTTGACCCCGCGGACCACCACAGATACGCAGTATTTT,CSARPTLTPRTTTDTQYF
TRBJ1-6,TRBV5-1,TRBD1,-,TGCGCCAGCAGCTTTACAGGGGGCCTATCTAATTCACCCCTCCACTTT,CASSFTGGLSNSPLHF
TRBJ2-3,TRBV20-1,TRBD2,-,TGCAGTGCCAGAGCCGGGACTAGCGTATCGACTAGCACAGATACGCAGTATTTT,CSARAGTSVSTSTDTQYF
TRBJ2-2,TRBV7-3,-,few,TGTGCCAGCAGCTTAACCGGGCGGTTGAACACCGGGGAGCTGTTTTTT,CASSLTGRLNTGELFF
TRBJ2-7,TRBV3-1,TRBD2,few,TGTGCCAGCAGCCGACTAGCGGGAGATAACGAGCAGTACTTC,CASSRLAGDNEQYF
TRBJ2-7,TRBV7-2,TRBD1,-,TGTGCCAGCAGCTCCCCGGACAGGGATTGGTACGAGCAGTACTTC,CASSSPDRDWYEQYF
TRBJ2-1,TRBV5-1,-,-,TGCGCCAGCAGCTTGACGTCGGGAACCAACAATGAGCAGTTCTTC,CASSLTSGTNNEQFF
TRBJ2-1,TRBV4-3,TRBD2,-,TGCGCCAGCAGCCAGACTAGCGAGAGCTCCTACAATGAGCAGTTCTTC,CASSQTSESSYNEQFF
TRBJ2-3,TRBV12-3/TRBV12-4,TRBD1,few,TGTGCCAGCCGCCCGGGGACAGGGATCTGGGATACGCAGTATTTT,CASRPGTGIWDTQYF
TRBJ2-7,TRBV21-1,-,-,TGTGCCCGAGGGGACAGGGGATACGAGCAGTACTTC,CARGDRGYEQYF
TRBJ2-1,TRBV12-3/TRBV12-4,TRBD1,few,TGTGCCAGCAGGAGTGTGACAGGGGGGGATAATGAGCAGTTCTTC,CASRSVTGGDNEQFF
TRBJ1-1,TRBV2,-,few,TGTGCCAGCAGCGGTAGCCACACTGAAGCTTTCTTT,CASSGSHTEAFF
TRBJ2-3,TRBV24-1,-,many,TGTGCCACCAGTGATCCGTCAGGGGAAGATACGCAGTATTTT,CATSDPSGEDTQYF
TRBJ2-1,TRBV2,TRBD1,few,TGTGCCAGCATCGGCACAGGGACAGAAGAATACAATGAGCAGTTCTTC,CASIGTGTEEYNEQFF